Shown below are 21 T cell receptor beta chains from a single sample sequenced in a study of blood T cell repertoires in COVID-19 (dated by TCRdb to the early 2020s). The protocol used for the library was the immunoSEQ multiplex PCR assay. The source is immuneACCESS, and TCRdb retained only in-frame sequences with V and J called. Part of the clones is not carried over; for the studies checked, unresolved V genes explain less than half of this, and the remainder is unexplained. In all, the sample holds 250,000 or so clones, and about 91% of those were seen once. Approximately 5% of the sample is in the top ten clones. Sequences were obtained from peripheral blood. The receptor set was obtained from a woman aged 40 to 50 who had recovered from COVID-19.

This clone was seen a single time. The chain employs TRBV14 and TRBJ2-7, with no clear D. Germline V gene data show CDR1 as SGHDN and CDR2 as FVKESK. Trimming stripped 3 bases from V and 0 bases from J, with 3 bases between. The CDR3 sequence is 12 residues long. In nucleotides, the CDR3 is TGTGCCAGCAGCCACGTCTCCTACGAGCAGTACTTC. It is translated as CASSHVSYEQYF.

The chain employs TRBV9 and TRBJ2-1, with 14 bases fitting TRBD2. The junction had 14 bases not matched to a gene; V was cut back by 3 bases and J by 3 bases. Germline V gene sequence: CDR1 SGDLS, CDR2 YYNGEE. The CDR3 contains 20 residues. The CDR3 DNA reads TGTGCCAGCAGCGCACAACAGGGACTAGCGGGAGTATCGGGCTACAATGAGCAGTTCTTC. This sequence encodes CASSAQQGLAGVSGYNEQFF.

The chain employs TRBV7-9 and TRBJ1-1; D gene unclear. The CDR3 covers 17 residues. The V gene lost 6 bases and the J gene lost 0 bases, with 20 bases spanning the gap. Germline CDR1 SEHNR, CDR2 FQNEAQ (reference sequence). For the CDR3, the DNA is TGTGCCAGCAGACCCTCGACCGGGAGGGCGATGAACACTGAAGCTTTCTTT. Its translation: CASRPSTGRAMNTEAFF.

This sequence joins TRBV29-1 and TRBJ2-5; 7 bases are shared with TRBD1. From germline, CDR1 is SQVTM and CDR2 ANQGSEA. The CDR3 length is 16 residues. The J segment lost 5 bases and the V segment lost 4 bases, leaving 16 bases of the junction unmatched. The CDR3 nucleotides are TGCAGCGTTGCCCCCTCCGGGACCGCCAGGGGGGAGACCCAGTACTTC. It is translated as CSVAPSGTARGETQYF.

DNA of the CDR3: TGTGCCAGCGGGATAACGGGGTCCTACAATGAGCAGTTCTTC. Protein: CASGITGSYNEQFF. The chain couples TRBV27 to TRBJ2-1, with D perhaps TRBD2 (5 bases). Germline loops: CDR1 MNHEY, CDR2 SMNVEV (reference sequence). The CDR3 is 14 residues long. Trimming shortened V by 8 bases and J by 1 base, and 12 bases separated the two germline ends.

This clone showed up just once. The rearrangement links TRBV5-1 to TRBJ2-5, with 7 bases aligning to TRBD2. CDR3 length equals 15 residues. Germline V lookup: CDR1 SGHRS, CDR2 YFSETQ. With 1 base clipped from V and 5 bases from J, the junction kept 8 bases outside the gene matches. CDR3 sequence (DNA): TGCGCCAGCAGCTTGTCTCGGGAGGCGCGGGAGACCCAGTACTTC. Protein: CASSLSREARETQYF.

The V gene is TRBV11-2, the J gene TRBJ1-4; perhaps TRBD1 as D (5 bases). V dropped 5 bases and J dropped 14 bases, with 21 bases sitting between them. CDR1 and CDR2 from the germline V gene are SGHAT and FQNNGV. The CDR3 runs to 14 residues. CDR3: CASSPETVGRRLFF. As DNA, the CDR3 is TGTGCCAGCAGCCCAGAGACAGTCGGTCGTCGGCTGTTTTTT.

The chain uses TRBV15 and TRBJ1-2, with 9 bases aligning to TRBD1. Per the germline V gene, CDR1 is LNHNV and CDR2 is YYDKDF (reference sequence). Losses at the gene ends were 5 bases for V and 1 base for J; bases not matched to a gene: 8. The CDR3 spans 16 residues. Here the CDR3 reads CATSGPGTGLNYGYTF. The CDR3 DNA follows: TGTGCCACCAGCGGCCCCGGGACAGGGCTTAACTATGGCTACACCTTC.

This clone occurred once. The CDR3 nucleotides read TGCGCCAGCAGTGAGTCGACGAATACTGTCCGGGGAACCGGGGAGCTGTTTTTT. Its translation: CASSESTNTVRGTGELFF. V is TRBV10-2 and J is TRBJ2-2, with D maybe TRBD2 (5 bases). CDR3 length: 18 residues. Trimming took 0 bases from V and 5 from J, leaving 19 bases between them. CDR1 and CDR2 (germline): WSHSY, SAAADI.

The V call is TRBV7-3, the J call TRBJ2-3; 11 bases align to TRBD1. CDR3 length: 15 residues. V lost 5 bases, J lost 6 bases, and 7 bases stayed unmatched. Germline CDR1 reads SGHTA; CDR2 reads FQGTGA. The CDR3 loop reads CASSVGQGVRDTQYF. CDR3 coding DNA: TGTGCCAGCAGCGTGGGACAGGGGGTCCGCGATACGCAGTATTTT. The full variable domain, its missing parts supplied by reference TRBV7-3 and TRBJ2-3, is GAGVSQTPSNKVTEKGKYVELRCDPISGHTALYWYRQSLGQGPEFLIYFQGTGAADDSGLPNDRFFAVRPEGSVSTLKIQRTERGDSAVYLCASSVGQGVRDTQYFGPGTRLTVL.

The rearrangement uses TRBV10-2 and TRBJ1-1; D gene ambiguous. V lost 7 bases and J lost 2, with 20 bases in between. CDR1 and CDR2 from the germline V gene are WSHSY and SAAADI. The CDR3 runs 16 residues. In DNA form, the CDR3 reads TGCGCCAGCAAGTCCCCTGGTGCAGGCTTAAACACTGAAGCTTTCTTT. Residues: CASKSPGAGLNTEAFF.

This clone has just one count. This chain uses TRBV6-5 with TRBJ2-1; 9 bases fit TRBD2. Germline-derived CDR1 and CDR2 are MNHEY and SVGAGI. The CDR3 runs to 15 residues. Trimming cost V 5 bases and J 4 bases; bases outside gene matches: 6. In nucleotides, the CDR3 is TGTGCCAGCAGTCCGACTAGCGGAGGGTACAATGAGCAGTTCTTC. Amino acid sequence: CASSPTSGGYNEQFF.

The V gene is TRBV28, the J gene TRBJ1-1; the match to TRBD1 covers 9 bases. Germline CDR1 reads MDHEN; CDR2 reads SYDVKM. With V trimmed by 8 bases and J by 6 bases, 10 bases remained unmatched. This CDR3 has 14 residues. The CDR3 loop reads CASRGTGTVAEAFF. The CDR3 DNA is TGTGCCAGCCGGGGGACAGGGACGGTCGCTGAAGCTTTCTTT.

The chain links TRBV24-1 to TRBJ2-3, with D perhaps TRBD2 (5 bases). V gave up 4 bases and J gave up 0 bases, with 13 bases separating them. CDR1 is KGHDR, CDR2 SFDVKD, per germline. This CDR3 has 16 residues. In DNA, the CDR3 is TGTGCCACCAGTGACACGACCAGGACTAGCACAGATACGCAGTATTTT. This translates into CATSDTTRTSTDTQYF.

The chain uses TRBV15 and TRBJ2-7, with 7 bases identical to TRBD2. The germline V gene has CDR1 LNHNV and CDR2 YYDKDF (reference sequence). This CDR3 contains 16 residues. V lost 5 bases, J lost 0 bases, and 10 bases stayed unmatched. The CDR3 region is CATSESYLAVSYEQYV. The CDR3 nucleotides are TGTGCCACCAGCGAGAGTTACCTAGCGGTCTCCTACGAGCAGTACGTC.

The CDR3 here is CASSLGPSGAHNEQFF. Here the CDR3 DNA reads TGTGCCAGCAGCTTAGGCCCGAGCGGAGCTCACAATGAGCAGTTCTTC. The gene calls are TRBV7-6 and TRBJ2-1; the D gene is possibly TRBD2 (5 bases). CDR1 is SGHVS, CDR2 FNYEAQ, per germline. V was cut by 1 base and J by 5 bases, with 15 bases left in between. This CDR3 has 16 amino acids.

The chain combines TRBV7-9 with TRBJ1-2, with TRBD1 matching over 8 bases. Germline V gene lookup returns CDR1 SEHNR and CDR2 FQNEAQ (reference sequence). CDR3 length: 16 residues. V lost 4 bases, J lost 8 bases, and 15 bases stayed unmatched. In DNA form, the CDR3 reads TGTGCCAGCAGCTGGGGTCAAGGCAGGGGGCTTGACGGCTACACCTTC. Protein: CASSWGQGRGLDGYTF. Supplemented by reference TRBV7-9 and TRBJ1-2, the full variable domain reads DTGVSQNPRHKITKRGQNVTFRCDPISEHNRLYWYRQTLGQGPEFLTYFQNEAQLEKSRLLSDRFSAERPKGSFSTLEIQRTEQGDSAMYLCASSWGQGRGLDGYTFGSGTRLTVV.

V gene TRBV28 combines with J gene TRBJ1-5; TRBD1 matches 7 bases. After removal of 5 bases from V and 4 bases from J, the junction contained 8 bases not matched to a gene. The CDR3 is 15 residues long. CDR1 and CDR2 from the germline V gene are MDHEN and SYDVKM. The CDR3 loop reads CASSLTGAINQPQHF. The CDR3 DNA reads as TGTGCCAGCAGTCTAACAGGGGCAATTAATCAGCCCCAGCATTTT.

The chain is built from TRBV12-5 and TRBJ2-1, with 8 bases aligning to TRBD2. The trim removed 0 bases at V and 7 bases at J, leaving 8 bases unmatched. This CDR3 has 16 amino acids. Germline CDR1 reads LGHNT; CDR2 reads FRNRAP. In DNA form, the CDR3 reads TGTGCTAGTGGTTTGGTAAACAGCGGGAGTAAGAATGAGCAGTTCTTC. The encoded protein is CASGLVNSGSKNEQFF.

Regarding this clone: The sample contains more than one DNA sequence encoding this CDR3. V is TRBV2 and J is TRBJ2-3; D possibly corresponds to TRBD2 (5 bases). V was pared by 6 bases and J by 3 bases, with 7 bases between. The CDR3 extends over 12 amino acids. Germline V CDR1 and CDR2: SNHLY, FYNNEI. The CDR3 loop is CASRPGTDTQYF. The DNA for the CDR3 is TGTGCCAGCAGACCGGGGACAGATACGCAGTATTTT.

The V and J genes are TRBV11-3 and TRBJ2-1, with D maybe TRBD2 (6 bases). Trimming removed 3 bases from V and 6 bases from J, with 18 bases in between. Germline V gene data show CDR1 as SGHNT and CDR2 as YENEEA. This CDR3 has 16 amino acids. This chain's CDR3 is CASSFQIPGDLNEQFF. The DNA for the CDR3 is TGTGCCAGCAGCTTTCAAATCCCGGGAGACCTCAATGAGCAGTTCTTC.